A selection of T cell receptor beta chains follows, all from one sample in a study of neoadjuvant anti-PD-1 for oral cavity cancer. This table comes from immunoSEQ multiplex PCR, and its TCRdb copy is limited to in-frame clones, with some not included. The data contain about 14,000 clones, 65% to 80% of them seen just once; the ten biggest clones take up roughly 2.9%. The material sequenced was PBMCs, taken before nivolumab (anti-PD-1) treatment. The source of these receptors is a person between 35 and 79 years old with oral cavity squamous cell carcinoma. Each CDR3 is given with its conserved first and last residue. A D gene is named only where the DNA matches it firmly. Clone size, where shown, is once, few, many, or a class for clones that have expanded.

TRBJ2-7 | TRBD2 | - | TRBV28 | TGTGCCAGCAGTTCCGGCCGTCTAGCGGGAGACGGCGAGCAGTACTTC | CASSSGRLAGDGEQYF
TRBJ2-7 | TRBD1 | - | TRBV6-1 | TGTGCCAGTCAGGACAGGGGATTGGACGAGCAGTACTTC | CASQDRGLDEQYF
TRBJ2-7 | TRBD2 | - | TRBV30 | TGTGCCTGGACGGGCGGGGGCTCCTACGAGCAGTACTTC | CAWTGGGSYEQYF
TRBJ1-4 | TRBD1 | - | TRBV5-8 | TGTGCCAGCAGCAGAGGGGACAGCTTTTTGGCCCTCAATGAAAAACTGTTTTTT | CASSRGDSFLALNEKLFF
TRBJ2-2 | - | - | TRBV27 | TGTGCCAGCACCTACGCCGGGACTTTGAACACCGGGGAGCTGTTTTTT | CASTYAGTLNTGELFF
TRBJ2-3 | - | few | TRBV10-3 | TGTGCCATCAGTGAGTCAAGGGATACGCAGTATTTT | CAISESRDTQYF
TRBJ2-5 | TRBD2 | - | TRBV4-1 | TGCGCCAGCAGCCCCTCCGGACTAGCGGGAGGAGAGACCCAGTACTTC | CASSPSGLAGGETQYF
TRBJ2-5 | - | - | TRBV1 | TGCACCAGCAGCCGACTAGCGGGGGAGGGGGAGACCCAGTACTTC | CTSSRLAGEGETQYF
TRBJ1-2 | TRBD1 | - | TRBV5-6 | TGTGCCAGCAGCTTAATGACAGGGGGATGGAGTGGCTACACCTTC | CASSLMTGGWSGYTF
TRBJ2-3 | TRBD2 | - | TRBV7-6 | TGTGCCAGCAGCTTAGCGCTCCTGACTAGCGGGACTAGCACAGATACGCAGTATTTT | CASSLALLTSGTSTDTQYF
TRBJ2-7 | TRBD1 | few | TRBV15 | TGTGCCACCAGCGAGACAGGGAGCGAGCAGTACTTC | CATSETGSEQYF
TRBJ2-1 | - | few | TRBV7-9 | TGTGCCAGCAGCACCCCGTTTAGGATGAGCTCCTACAATGAGCAGTTCTTC | CASSTPFRMSSYNEQFF
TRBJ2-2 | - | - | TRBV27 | TGTGCCAGCAGTTTATTGGTTTCTAGCACCGACACCGGGGAGCTGTTTTTT | CASSLLVSSTDTGELFF
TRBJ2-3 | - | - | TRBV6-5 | TGTGCCAGCAGTTACTACGGGGGGCGGTCAGATACGCAGTATTTT | CASSYYGGRSDTQYF
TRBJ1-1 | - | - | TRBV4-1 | TGCGCCAGCAGCCCCGCTCCTATTAGGGCATCTGAAGCTTTCTTT | CASSPAPIRASEAFF
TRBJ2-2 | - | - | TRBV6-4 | TGTGCCAGCAGTGACTTGGAAGGAAACACCGGGGAGCTGTTTTTT | CASSDLEGNTGELFF
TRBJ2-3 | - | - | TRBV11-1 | TGTGCCAGCAGCTGGGACGGAGCCTGGGTTAGCACAGATACGCAGTATTTT | CASSWDGAWVSTDTQYF
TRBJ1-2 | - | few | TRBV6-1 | TGTGCCAGCAGTCCCATCCTCCGGGGGGGAGGCTACACCTTC | CASSPILRGGGYTF